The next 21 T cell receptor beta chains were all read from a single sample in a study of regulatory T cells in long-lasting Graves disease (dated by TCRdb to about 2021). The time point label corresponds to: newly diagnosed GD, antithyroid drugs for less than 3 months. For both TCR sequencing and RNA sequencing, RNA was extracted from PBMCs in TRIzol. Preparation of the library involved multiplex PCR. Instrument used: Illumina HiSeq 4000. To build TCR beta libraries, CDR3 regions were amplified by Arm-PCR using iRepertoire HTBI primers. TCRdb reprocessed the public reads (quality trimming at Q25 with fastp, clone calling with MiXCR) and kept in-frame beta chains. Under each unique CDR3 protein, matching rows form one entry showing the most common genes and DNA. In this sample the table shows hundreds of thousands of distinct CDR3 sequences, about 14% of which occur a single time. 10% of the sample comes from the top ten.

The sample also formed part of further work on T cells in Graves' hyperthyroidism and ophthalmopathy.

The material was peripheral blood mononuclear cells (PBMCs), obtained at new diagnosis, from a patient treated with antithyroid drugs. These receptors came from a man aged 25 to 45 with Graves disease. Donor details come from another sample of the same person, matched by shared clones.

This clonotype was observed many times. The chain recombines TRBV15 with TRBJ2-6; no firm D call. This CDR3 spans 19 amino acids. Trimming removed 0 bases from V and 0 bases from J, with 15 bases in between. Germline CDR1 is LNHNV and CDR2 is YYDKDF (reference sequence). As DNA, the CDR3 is TGTGCCACCAGCAGAGATGATGGCAGGCTGATCTCTGGGGCCAACGTCCTGACTTTC. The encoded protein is CATSRDDGRLISGANVLTF.

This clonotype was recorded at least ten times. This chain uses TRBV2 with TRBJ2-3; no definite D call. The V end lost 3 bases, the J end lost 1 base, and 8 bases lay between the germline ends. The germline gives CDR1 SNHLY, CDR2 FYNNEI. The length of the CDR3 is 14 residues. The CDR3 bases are TGTGCCAGCAGTGATTGGCAAGGCACAGATACGCAGTATTTT. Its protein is CASSDWQGTDTQYF. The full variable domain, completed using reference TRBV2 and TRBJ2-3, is EPEVTQTPSHQVTQMGQEVILRCVPISNHLYFYWYRQILGQKVEFLVSFYNNEISEKSEIFDDQFSVERPDGSNFTLKIRSTKLEDSAMYFCASSDWQGTDTQYFGPGTRLTVL.

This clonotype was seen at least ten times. CDR3 nucleotide sequence: TGCGCCAGCAGCCCTACAGCGAATATTGGCTACACCTTC. Protein product: CASSPTANIGYTF. This chain joins TRBV5-1 and TRBJ1-2, with D unresolved. The germline CDR1 and CDR2 sequences are SGHRS and YFSETQ. The CDR3 runs 13 residues. Trimming pared 4 bases from V and 7 bases from J, leaving 14 bases between.

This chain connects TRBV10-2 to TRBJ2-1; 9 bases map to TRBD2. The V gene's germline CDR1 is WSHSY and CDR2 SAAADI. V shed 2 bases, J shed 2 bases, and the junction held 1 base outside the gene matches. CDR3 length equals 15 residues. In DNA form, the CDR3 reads TGCGCCAGCAGTGAGCCTAGCGGGACCTACAATGAGCAGTTCTTC. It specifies CASSEPSGTYNEQFF.

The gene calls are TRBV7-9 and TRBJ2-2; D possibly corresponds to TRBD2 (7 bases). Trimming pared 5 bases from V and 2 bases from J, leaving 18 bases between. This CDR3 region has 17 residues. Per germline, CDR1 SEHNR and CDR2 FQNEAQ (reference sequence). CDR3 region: CASSTGGRDSNTGELFF. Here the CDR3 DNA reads TGTGCCAGCAGCACCGGGGGGCGCGACTCAAACACCGGGGAGCTGTTTTTT.

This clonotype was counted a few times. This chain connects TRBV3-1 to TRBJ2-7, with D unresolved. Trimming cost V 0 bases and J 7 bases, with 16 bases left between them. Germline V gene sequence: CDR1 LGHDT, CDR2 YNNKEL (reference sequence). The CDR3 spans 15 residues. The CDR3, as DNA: TGTGCCAGCAGCCAAGATTGGGGTGCCCCCGAGGAGCAGTACTTC. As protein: CASSQDWGAPEEQYF.

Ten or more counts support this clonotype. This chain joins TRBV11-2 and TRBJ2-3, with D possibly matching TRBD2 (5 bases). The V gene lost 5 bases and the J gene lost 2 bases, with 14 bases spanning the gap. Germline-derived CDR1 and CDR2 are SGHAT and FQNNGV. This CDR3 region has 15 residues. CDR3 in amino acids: CASSLAWGSTDTQYF. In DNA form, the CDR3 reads TGTGCCAGCAGCCTAGCCTGGGGTTCCACAGATACGCAGTATTTT.

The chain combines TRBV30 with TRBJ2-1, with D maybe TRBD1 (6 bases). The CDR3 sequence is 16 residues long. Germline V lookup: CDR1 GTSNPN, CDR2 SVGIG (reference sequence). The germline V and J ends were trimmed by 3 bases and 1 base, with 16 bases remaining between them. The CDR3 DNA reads TGTGCCTGGAGCCAAAGACAGGAAATTTCCTACAATGAGCAGTTCTTC. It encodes CAWSQRQEISYNEQFF.

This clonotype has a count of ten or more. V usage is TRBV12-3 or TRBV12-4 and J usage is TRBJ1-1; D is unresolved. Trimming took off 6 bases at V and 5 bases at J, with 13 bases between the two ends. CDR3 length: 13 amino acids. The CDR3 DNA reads TGTGCCAGCAGGCTCCAAGTACAGACTGAAGCTTTCTTT. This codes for CASRLQVQTEAFF.

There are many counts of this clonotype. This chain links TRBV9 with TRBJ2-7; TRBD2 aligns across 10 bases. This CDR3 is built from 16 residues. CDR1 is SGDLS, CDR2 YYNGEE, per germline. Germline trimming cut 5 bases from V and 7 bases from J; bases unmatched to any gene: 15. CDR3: CASSSQSLAGRGEQYF. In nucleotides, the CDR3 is TGTGCCAGCAGTTCCCAGTCACTAGCGGGACGGGGGGAGCAGTACTTC.

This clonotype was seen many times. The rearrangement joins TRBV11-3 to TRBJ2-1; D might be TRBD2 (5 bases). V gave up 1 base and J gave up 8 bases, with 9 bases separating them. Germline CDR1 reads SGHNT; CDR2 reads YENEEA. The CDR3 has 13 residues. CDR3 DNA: TGTGCCAGCAGCTTAGGCGAGAGGGATGAGCAGTTCTTC. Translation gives CASSLGERDEQFF.

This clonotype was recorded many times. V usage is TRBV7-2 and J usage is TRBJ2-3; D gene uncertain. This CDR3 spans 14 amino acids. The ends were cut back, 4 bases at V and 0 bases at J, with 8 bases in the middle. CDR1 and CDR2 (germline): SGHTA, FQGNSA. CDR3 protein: CASSSYLSTDTQYF. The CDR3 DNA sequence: TGTGCCAGCAGCTCCTACTTGAGCACAGATACGCAGTATTTT.

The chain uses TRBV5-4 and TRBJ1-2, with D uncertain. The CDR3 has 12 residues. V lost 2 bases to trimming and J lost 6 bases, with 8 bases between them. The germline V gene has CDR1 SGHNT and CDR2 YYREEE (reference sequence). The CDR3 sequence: CASSFLLDGYTF. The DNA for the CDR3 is TGTGCCAGCAGCTTTCTCTTGGATGGCTACACCTTC. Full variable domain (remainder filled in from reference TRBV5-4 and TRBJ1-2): ETGVTQSPTHLIKTRGQQVTLRCSSQSGHNTVSWYQQALGQGPQFIFQYYREEENGRGNFPPRFSGLQFPNYSSELNVNALELDDSALYLCASSFLLDGYTFGSGTRLTVV.

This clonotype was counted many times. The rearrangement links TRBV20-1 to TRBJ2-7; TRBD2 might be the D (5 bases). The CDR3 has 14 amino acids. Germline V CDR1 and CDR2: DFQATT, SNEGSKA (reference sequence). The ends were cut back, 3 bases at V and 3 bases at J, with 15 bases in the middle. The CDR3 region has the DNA TGCAGTGCTAGCTCACCCGAGGGTGGCTACGAGCAGTACTTC. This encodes CSASSPEGGYEQYF.

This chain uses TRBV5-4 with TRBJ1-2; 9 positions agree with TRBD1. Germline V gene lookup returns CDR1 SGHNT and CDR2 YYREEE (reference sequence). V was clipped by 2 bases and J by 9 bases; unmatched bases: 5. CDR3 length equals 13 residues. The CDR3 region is CASSFGQGLRYTF. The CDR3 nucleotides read TGTGCCAGCAGCTTCGGACAGGGGTTGCGCTACACCTTC. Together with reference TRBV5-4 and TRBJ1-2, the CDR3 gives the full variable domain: ETGVTQSPTHLIKTRGQQVTLRCSSQSGHNTVSWYQQALGQGPQFIFQYYREEENGRGNFPPRFSGLQFPNYSSELNVNALELDDSALYLCASSFGQGLRYTFGSGTRLTVV.

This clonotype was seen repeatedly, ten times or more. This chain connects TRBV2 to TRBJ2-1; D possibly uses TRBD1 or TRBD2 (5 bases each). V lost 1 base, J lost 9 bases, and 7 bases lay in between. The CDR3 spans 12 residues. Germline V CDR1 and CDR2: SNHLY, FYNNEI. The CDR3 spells CASSEEGTEQFF. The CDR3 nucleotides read TGTGCCAGCAGTGAAGAGGGGACTGAGCAGTTCTTC. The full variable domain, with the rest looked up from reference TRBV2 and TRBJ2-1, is EPEVTQTPSHQVTQMGQEVILRCVPISNHLYFYWYRQILGQKVEFLVSFYNNEISEKSEIFDDQFSVERPDGSNFTLKIRSTKLEDSAMYFCASSEEGTEQFFGPGTRLTVL.

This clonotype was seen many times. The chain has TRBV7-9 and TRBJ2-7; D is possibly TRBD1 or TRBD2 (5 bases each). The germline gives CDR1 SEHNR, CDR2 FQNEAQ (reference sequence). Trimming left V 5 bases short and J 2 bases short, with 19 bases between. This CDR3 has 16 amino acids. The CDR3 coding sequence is TGTGCCAGCAGCGCAGGTGGAGCCGGGACCGCCTACGAGCAGTACTTC. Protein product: CASSAGGAGTAYEQYF.

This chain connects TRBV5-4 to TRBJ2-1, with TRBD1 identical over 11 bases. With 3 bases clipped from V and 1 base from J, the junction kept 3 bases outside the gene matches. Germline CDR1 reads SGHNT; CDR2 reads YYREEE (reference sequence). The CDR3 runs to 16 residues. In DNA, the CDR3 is TGTGCCAGCAGCTGGGGACAGGGGGTATCCTACAATGAGCAGTTCTTC. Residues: CASSWGQGVSYNEQFF.

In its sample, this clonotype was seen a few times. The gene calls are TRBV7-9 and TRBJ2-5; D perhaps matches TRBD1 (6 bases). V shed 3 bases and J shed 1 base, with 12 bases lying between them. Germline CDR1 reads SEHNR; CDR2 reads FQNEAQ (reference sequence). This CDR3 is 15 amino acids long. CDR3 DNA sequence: TGTGCCAGCAGCTTCACAGGGATACCCCAAGAGACCCAGTACTTC. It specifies CASSFTGIPQETQYF.

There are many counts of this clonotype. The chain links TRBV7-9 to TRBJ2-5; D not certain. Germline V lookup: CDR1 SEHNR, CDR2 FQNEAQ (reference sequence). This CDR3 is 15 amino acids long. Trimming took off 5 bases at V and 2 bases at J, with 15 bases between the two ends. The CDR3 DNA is TGTGCCAGCAGCACCAGACGTGCGGCTCAAGAGACCCAGTACTTC. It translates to CASSTRRAAQETQYF.

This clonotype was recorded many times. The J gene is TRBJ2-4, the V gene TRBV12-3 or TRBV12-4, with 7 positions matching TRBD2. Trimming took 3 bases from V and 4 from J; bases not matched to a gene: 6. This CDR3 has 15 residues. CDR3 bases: TGTGCCAGCAGTTTTCTTGGCGGGAGAAAAAACATTCAGTACTTC. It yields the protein CASSFLGGRKNIQYF.